This TCR beta chain was observed in a study of blood T cells in healthy people across ages. The study, taken as a whole, reports: Older age went with lower TCR beta diversity per million T cells, in a roughly linear way.

Points on this clonotype: Its specificity is not known. Just one base apart from a much larger clone, this may be a read error.

The authors ran a second PCR of about 7 to 12 cycles using a sample-barcoded 5' primer and a J-beta primer mix. A minimum of 2.5 million CDR3-containing paired-end reads was obtained for each sample. Each CDR3 protein is one row after TCRdb ran MiXCR on the 5' RACE reads. The data contain over 550,000 distinct CDR3 sequences, about 28% of them singletons. Sequencing input: blood. The sequence was obtained from an elderly woman in good health.

The CDR3 reads CATSREGQGSAEAFF. The CDR3 bases are TGTGCCACCAGCAGAGAGGGGCAGGGGAGCGCTGAAGCTTTCTTT. The rearrangement links TRBV15 to TRBJ1-1; possible D gene TRBD1, 6 bases. The CDR3 has 15 residues. Per the germline V gene, CDR1 is LNHNV and CDR2 is YYDKDF (reference sequence). V was shortened by 0 bases and J by 6 bases, with 14 bases between the two germline ends.